This is a list of T cell receptor beta chains from one sample in a study of CD8 T cells in Susac syndrome. TCRdb re-derived calls from the immunoSEQ multiplex PCR reads in MiXCR, one entry per CDR3 protein. The table has about 81,000 distinct CDR3 sequences, about 93% seen once. Sequenced sample: CD8+ T cells from PBMCs. Every receptor here comes from a human donor with Susac syndrome. Each CDR3 is given without its conserved first and last residue. Each record gives: V gene, J gene, CDR3 protein.

V: TRBV20-1; J: TRBJ2-7; CDR3: SARDGGTSSYEQY
V: TRBV6-5; J: TRBJ2-5; CDR3: ASSYLKPAAEETQY
V: TRBV6-1; J: TRBJ2-2; CDR3: ASSNTIVGERENTGELF
V: TRBV11-2; J: TRBJ2-5; CDR3: ASSRLRGGQKETQY
V: TRBV24-1; J: TRBJ2-1; CDR3: ATSDFEGSYNEQF
V: TRBV2; J: TRBJ2-2; CDR3: ASTRYRDPTGELF
V: TRBV27; J: TRBJ1-1; CDR3: ASSSRTGTTEAF
V: TRBV28; J: TRBJ2-1; CDR3: ASQRDFNYNEQF
V: TRBV28; J: TRBJ2-7; CDR3: ASSRGPEQY
V: TRBV3-1; J: TRBJ1-1; CDR3: ASSLDKSTYTEAF
V: TRBV5-6; J: TRBJ2-3; CDR3: ASSLELADEADTQY
V: TRBV5-1; J: TRBJ2-7; CDR3: ASSLVAREGEQY
V: TRBV6-2/TRBV6-3; J: TRBJ2-1; CDR3: ASSSLWEGQGNEQF
V: TRBV24-1; J: TRBJ2-1; CDR3: ATSDRGLWNEQF
V: TRBV3-1; J: TRBJ1-1; CDR3: ASSQGNRGTTEAF
V: TRBV19; J: TRBJ2-7; CDR3: ASSNRPDYPFEQY
V: TRBV12-3/TRBV12-4; J: TRBJ1-5; CDR3: ASSLANRYEGQPQH